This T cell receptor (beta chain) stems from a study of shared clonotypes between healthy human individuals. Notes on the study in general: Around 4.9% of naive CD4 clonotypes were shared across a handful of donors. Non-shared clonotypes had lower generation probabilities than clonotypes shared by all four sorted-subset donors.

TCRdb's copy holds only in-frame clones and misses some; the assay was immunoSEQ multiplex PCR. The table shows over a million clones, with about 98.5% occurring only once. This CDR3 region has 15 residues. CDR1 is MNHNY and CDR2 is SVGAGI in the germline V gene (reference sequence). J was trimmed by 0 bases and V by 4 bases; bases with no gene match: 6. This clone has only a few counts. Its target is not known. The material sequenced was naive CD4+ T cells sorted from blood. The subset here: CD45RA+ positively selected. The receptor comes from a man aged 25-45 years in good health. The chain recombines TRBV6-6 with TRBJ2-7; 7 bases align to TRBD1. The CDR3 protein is CASSFDRESSYEQYF. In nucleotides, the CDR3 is TGTGCCAGCAGTTTCGACAGGGAGAGCTCCTACGAGCAGTACTTC.